The 22 T cell receptor beta chains given below trace back to one sample, sequenced in a study of CD8 T cells in ankylosing spondylitis. Each CDR3 protein gets one entry after TCRdb re-called the 5' RACE reads with MiXCR. The repertoire holds tens of thousands of distinct CDR3 sequences, with about 6.8% as singletons. Material for sequencing was blood, either unsorted or a sorted T cell fraction (not recorded which). The receptors were sampled from a male donor with ankylosing spondylitis or in good health (not recorded which).

This clonotype appeared many times. V and J are TRBV21-1 and TRBJ1-3; the table assigns TRBD1, which was not confirmed against the DNA. TRBV21-1 is a recognized pseudogene. This CDR3 comprises 14 residues. CDR3: CASSIPTGGNTIYF. The CDR3 coding sequence is TGTGCCAGCAGCATACCGACAGGGGGAAACACCATATATTTT.

This clonotype appeared many times. The V gene is TRBV7-2, the J gene TRBJ2-1, with TRBD2 identical over 7 bases. The germline gives CDR1 SGHTA, CDR2 FQGNSA. The CDR3 runs to 16 residues. After removal of 1 base from V and 1 base from J, the junction contained 4 bases not matched to a gene. This chain's CDR3 is CASSLGGGGSYNEQFF. The CDR3 DNA sequence: TGTGCCAGCAGCTTAGGTGGGGGAGGGTCCTACAATGAGCAGTTCTTC.

The V call is TRBV25-1, the J call TRBJ2-3; the match to TRBD2 covers 8 bases. The V gene end was trimmed by 4 bases and the J gene end by 5 bases; junction bases not matched to a gene: 5. The length of the CDR3 is 14 residues. Germline CDR1 is MGHDK and CDR2 is SYGVNS. The CDR3 DNA reads TGTGCCAGCAGTGTCGCGGGAGGCTTAGATACGCAGTATTTT. Protein sequence: CASSVAGGLDTQYF.

In this sample, this clonotype turned up many times. The chain couples TRBV20-1 to TRBJ2-3; a possible D gene is TRBD1 (6 bases). The germline gives CDR1 DFQATT, CDR2 SNEGSKA (reference sequence). This CDR3 region has 14 residues. Trimming stripped 5 bases from V and 0 bases from J, with 12 bases between. This chain's CDR3 is CSALTGRSTDTQYF. DNA of the CDR3: TGCAGTGCTCTAACAGGGAGAAGCACAGATACGCAGTATTTT.

This clonotype was recorded at least ten times. The J gene is TRBJ2-2, the V gene TRBV18, with D unclear. V gave up 3 bases and J gave up 7 bases, with 6 bases separating them. The germline V gene has CDR1 KGHSH and CDR2 LQKENI. The CDR3 runs to 12 residues. The CDR3 coding sequence is TGTGCCAGCTCACCTACAAGCGGGGAGCTGTTTTTT. Translated: CASSPTSGELFF.

There are many counts of this clonotype. This rearrangement joins TRBV5-6 to TRBJ2-1, with no clear D. Germline assignment: CDR1 SGHDT and CDR2 YYEEEE. There are 13 residues in the CDR3. V lost 5 bases and J lost 1, with 7 bases in between. CDR3 in DNA: TGTGCCAGCAGGGTCCTTTCCTACAATGAGCAGTTCTTC. It codes for CASRVLSYNEQFF.

The chain links TRBV11-2 to TRBJ2-2; TRBD1 agrees at 8 bases. Germline V gene lookup returns CDR1 SGHAT and CDR2 FQNNGV. With 5 bases clipped from V and 1 base from J, the junction kept 3 bases outside the gene matches. The CDR3 is made up of 15 amino acids. The CDR3 reads CASSADRGNTGELFF. DNA of the CDR3: TGTGCCAGCAGCGCCGACAGGGGGAACACCGGGGAGCTGTTTTTT.

This clonotype was seen many times. The chain carries TRBV9 and TRBJ1-1, with no clear D. CDR1 and CDR2 from the germline V gene are SGDLS and YYNGEE. Trimming took off 5 bases at V and 0 bases at J, with 5 bases between the two ends. CDR3 length: 12 residues. CDR3 amino acids: CASRIMNTEAFF. In DNA form, the CDR3 reads TGTGCCAGCAGGATTATGAACACTGAAGCTTTCTTT.

This clonotype was observed at least ten times. The J gene is TRBJ2-3, the V gene TRBV2; D is ambiguous. The CDR3 sequence is 15 residues long. V lost 6 bases, J lost 1 base, and 14 bases lay in between. Germline V lookup: CDR1 SNHLY, CDR2 FYNNEI. The CDR3 region has the DNA TGTGCCAGCAGGTTTGGCCAAATTGGCACAGATACGCAGTATTTT. Amino acids: CASRFGQIGTDTQYF.

This clonotype was seen many times. The chain employs TRBV29-1 and TRBJ1-3; D possibly corresponds to TRBD1 (5 bases). Germline CDR1 is SQVTM and CDR2 is ANQGSEA. V was trimmed by 4 bases and J by 3 bases, leaving 16 bases between them. This CDR3 comprises 15 residues. The CDR3 sequence: CSVGGWGRDGNTIYF. The CDR3 DNA reads as TGCAGCGTTGGCGGGTGGGGCCGAGATGGAAACACCATATATTTT. Based on the CDR3 plus reference TRBV29-1 and TRBJ1-3, the full variable domain is SAVISQKPSRDICQRGTSLTIQCQVDSQVTMMFWYRQQPGQSLTLIATANQGSEATYESGFVIDKFPISRPNLTFSTLTVSNMSPEDSSIYLCSVGGWGRDGNTIYFGEGSWLTVV.

This clonotype was recorded many times. CDR3 protein: CATSVLSGTYNEQFF. The CDR3 coding sequence is TGTGCCACCAGTGTGCTTAGCGGAACCTACAATGAGCAGTTCTTC. The V call is TRBV24-1, the J call TRBJ2-1, with D tentatively TRBD2 (6 bases). There are 15 residues in the CDR3. Germline lookup yields CDR1 KGHDR and CDR2 SFDVKD. Trimming left V 5 bases short and J 2 bases short, with 12 bases between.

This clonotype has at least ten counts. The chain joins TRBV5-1 to TRBJ2-2, with a tentative D call TRBD2 (6 bases). This CDR3 region has 14 residues. Trimming took 5 bases from V and 5 from J, leaving 13 bases between them. The germline V gene encodes CDR1 SGHRS and CDR2 YFSETQ. CDR3 nucleotide sequence: TGCGCCAGCAGGCCAGCGGCGGGGACCGGGGAGCTGTTTTTT. Its protein is CASRPAAGTGELFF.

In its sample, this clonotype is medium-sized (0.01 to 0.1%). CDR3 sequence (DNA): TGCGCCAGCAGCTTTACACTAGCGGAGGAGCAGTTCTTC. This gives the protein CASSFTLAEEQFF. The chain combines TRBV5-1 with TRBJ2-1; 8 positions match TRBD2. The CDR3 contains 13 residues. After removal of 2 bases from V and 10 bases from J, the junction contained 5 bases not matched to a gene. The V gene's germline CDR1 is SGHRS and CDR2 YFSETQ.

There are many counts of this clonotype. The genes are TRBV5-1 and TRBJ2-4; 12 bases are shared with TRBD1. The CDR3 is 15 residues long. V was pared by 3 bases and J by 9 bases, with 7 bases of the junction left unmatched. Germline lookup yields CDR1 SGHRS and CDR2 YFSETQ. CDR3 region: CASSSTGTGGTIQYF. The CDR3 DNA follows: TGCGCCAGCAGCTCCACCGGGACAGGGGGCACCATTCAGTACTTC.

At least ten counts were recorded for this clonotype. The chain joins TRBV7-8 to TRBJ1-5; D is perhaps TRBD1 (5 bases). The CDR3 has 15 residues. V gave up 3 bases and J gave up 2 bases, with 11 bases separating them. CDR1 SGHVS and CDR2 FQNEAQ come from the germline V gene. The CDR3 region is CASSFLGDGNQPQHF. The CDR3 nucleotides are TGTGCCAGCAGCTTCTTAGGGGACGGCAATCAGCCCCAGCATTTT.

This clonotype was counted ten times or more. V usage is TRBV7-2 and J usage is TRBJ2-7; TRBD2 agrees at 8 bases. CDR3 length: 15 amino acids. Per germline, CDR1 SGHTA and CDR2 FQGNSA. J lost 3 bases, V lost 5 bases, and 9 bases had no gene match. The DNA for the CDR3 is TGTGCCAGCAGCCTCTCAGGCGGGGGGCTCTACGAGCAGTACTTC. It specifies CASSLSGGGLYEQYF.

The gene calls are TRBV7-2 and TRBJ2-7; no clear D. The germline gives CDR1 SGHTA, CDR2 FQGNSA. V lost 1 base to trimming and J lost 4 bases, with 8 bases between them. This CDR3 is 13 amino acids long. CDR3 protein: CASSLEENYEQYF. The CDR3 DNA sequence: TGTGCCAGCAGCTTAGAGGAAAATTACGAGCAGTACTTC.

There are many counts of this clonotype. This chain links TRBV27 with TRBJ1-2, with TRBD1 matching 9 bases. Germline CDR1 is MNHEY and CDR2 is SMNVEV (reference sequence). The CDR3 runs 15 residues. Trimming cost V 6 bases and J 3 bases; bases outside gene matches: 8. CDR3 nucleotide sequence: TGTGCCAGCAGCCCCGGGACAGGGCCTTACTATGGCTACACCTTC. Its translation: CASSPGTGPYYGYTF.

Ten or more counts support this clonotype. The chain links TRBV5-1 to TRBJ2-5, with a possible D match to TRBD1 (6 bases). Germline-derived CDR1 and CDR2 are SGHRS and YFSETQ. This CDR3 has 13 amino acids. V was trimmed by 6 bases and J by 3 bases, leaving 12 bases between them. As DNA, the CDR3 is TGCGCCAGCAATCCGGGACACGAAGAGACCCAGTACTTC. Residues: CASNPGHEETQYF.

The sample holds many counts of this clonotype. The rearrangement links TRBV27 to TRBJ2-5, with 7 nucleotides matching TRBD2. Trimming at V came to 3 bases and at J to 5 bases, leaving 15 bases not matched to a gene. Germline V lookup: CDR1 MNHEY, CDR2 SMNVEV (reference sequence). This CDR3 has 17 amino acids. CDR3 sequence reads: CASSFVRTTSRRETQYF. DNA of the CDR3: TGTGCCAGCAGTTTTGTCCGTACGACTAGCCGGCGGGAGACCCAGTACTTC.

This clonotype was seen repeatedly, ten times or more. As DNA, the CDR3 is TGTGCCAGCAGACAGGGACCCAATCAGCCCCAGCATTTT. Residues: CASRQGPNQPQHF. The chain employs TRBV12-3 or TRBV12-4 and TRBJ1-5; D perhaps matches TRBD1 (6 bases). The CDR3 is 13 amino acids. V lost 6 bases and J 3 bases, leaving 9 bases between the germline ends.

This clonotype was found many times. This chain uses TRBV6-5 with TRBJ1-1, with unresolved D. Germline V CDR1 and CDR2: MNHEY, SVGAGI. The CDR3 covers 13 residues. The V end was cut by 0 bases, the J end by 5 bases, with 7 bases between. CDR3 sequence (DNA): TGTGCCAGCAGTTACTCTGGGGTAACTGAAGCTTTCTTT. Amino acids: CASSYSGVTEAFF.